This passage covers 5 T cell receptor beta chains from one sample sequenced in a study of CD8+CD57+ T cells in acquired aplastic anemia. Genomic DNA, the template, was used for profiling of the TCR beta VDJ and CDR3. TCRdb ran MiXCR on the reads and lists one entry per CDR3 protein. The sample lists approximately 470,000 distinct CDR3 sequences; around 30% were seen once. Patients chosen for sequencing had shown CD8+CD57+ cell expansion by flow cytometry. The sample consisted of sorted CD4+, CD8+, or CD8+CD57+ T cells (not recorded which) from PBMCs. Source of these receptors: a human donor with aplastic anemia.

This clonotype was counted many times. The rearrangement joins TRBV11-3 to TRBJ1-5; no clear D. Per the germline V gene, CDR1 is SGHNT and CDR2 is YENEEA. The length of the CDR3 is 13 residues. V was shortened by 0 bases and J by 7 bases, with 7 bases between the two germline ends. CDR3 coding DNA: TGTGCCAGCAGCTTAGAAGTCCGCCAGCCCCAGCATTTT. Residues: CASSLEVRQPQHF.

Ten or more counts support this clonotype. This sequence joins TRBV29-1 and TRBJ2-3; the D is unclear. Germline CDR1 SQVTM, CDR2 ANQGSEA. This CDR3 has 13 amino acids. V was shortened by 4 bases and J by 1 base, with 9 bases between the two germline ends. The DNA of the CDR3 is TGCAGCGTTGGGGTTGGGGGCACAGATACGCAGTATTTT. Its translation is CSVGVGGTDTQYF.

This clonotype has ten or more counts. The chain employs TRBV2 and TRBJ2-5; TRBD2 matches 8 bases. The trim removed 5 bases at V and 3 bases at J, leaving 8 bases unmatched. This CDR3 region has 15 residues. CDR1 and CDR2 from the germline V gene are SNHLY and FYNNEI. The CDR3 is CASSKTGTREETQYF. CDR3 DNA sequence: TGTGCCAGCAGTAAAACCGGGACTAGGGAAGAGACCCAGTACTTC.

This chain uses TRBV10-3 with TRBJ1-1; maybe TRBD1 (5 bases). CDR3 length: 14 residues. CDR1 and CDR2 (germline): ENHRY, SYGVKD. Trimming cost V 0 bases and J 5 bases, with 10 bases left between them. For the CDR3, the DNA is TGTGCCATCAGTGAGTCTGGGGGGGAGACTGAAGCTTTCTTT. Its translation: CAISESGGETEAFF.

The chain carries TRBV30 and TRBJ1-1; D remains ambiguous. The CDR3 covers 13 residues. Germline V gene data show CDR1 as GTSNPN and CDR2 as SVGIG (reference sequence). V lost 3 bases, J lost 1 base, and 9 bases lay in between. The CDR3 sequence: CAWSRGGNTEAFF. The DNA for the CDR3 is TGTGCCTGGAGCCGGGGAGGGAACACTGAAGCTTTCTTT.